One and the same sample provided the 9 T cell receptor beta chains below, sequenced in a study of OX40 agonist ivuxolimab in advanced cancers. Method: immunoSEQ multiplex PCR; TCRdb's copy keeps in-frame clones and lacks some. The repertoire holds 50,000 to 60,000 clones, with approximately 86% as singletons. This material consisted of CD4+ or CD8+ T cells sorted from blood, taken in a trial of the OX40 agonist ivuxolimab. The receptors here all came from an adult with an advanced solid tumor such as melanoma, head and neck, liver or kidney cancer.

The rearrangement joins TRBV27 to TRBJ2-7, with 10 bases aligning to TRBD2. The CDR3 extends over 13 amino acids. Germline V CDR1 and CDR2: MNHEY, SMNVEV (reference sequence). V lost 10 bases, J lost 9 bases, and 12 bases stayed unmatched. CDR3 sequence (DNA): TGTGCCACCTCAAAACTAGCGGGATTCAGGCAGTACTTC. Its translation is CATSKLAGFRQYF.

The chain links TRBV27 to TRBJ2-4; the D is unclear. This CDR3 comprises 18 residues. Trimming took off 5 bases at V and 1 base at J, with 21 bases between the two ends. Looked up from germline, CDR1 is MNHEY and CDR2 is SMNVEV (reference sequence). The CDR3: CASSRGYLSLGAKNIQYF. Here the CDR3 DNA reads TGTGCCAGCAGTCGTGGCTACTTAAGCCTAGGGGCCAAAAACATTCAGTACTTC.

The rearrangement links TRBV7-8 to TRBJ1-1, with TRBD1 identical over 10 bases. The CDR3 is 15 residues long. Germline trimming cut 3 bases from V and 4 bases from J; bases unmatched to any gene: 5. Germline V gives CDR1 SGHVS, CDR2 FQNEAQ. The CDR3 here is CASSLTGGFGTEAFF. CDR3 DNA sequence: TGTGCCAGCAGCTTGACAGGGGGCTTTGGCACTGAAGCTTTCTTT.

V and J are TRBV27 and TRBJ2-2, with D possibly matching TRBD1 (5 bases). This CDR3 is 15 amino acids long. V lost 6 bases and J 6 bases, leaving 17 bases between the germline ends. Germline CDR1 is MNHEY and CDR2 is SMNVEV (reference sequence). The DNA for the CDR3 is TGTGCCAGCAGCCCGAATTTTCAGGGCGCCGGGGAGCTGTTTTTT. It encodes CASSPNFQGAGELFF.

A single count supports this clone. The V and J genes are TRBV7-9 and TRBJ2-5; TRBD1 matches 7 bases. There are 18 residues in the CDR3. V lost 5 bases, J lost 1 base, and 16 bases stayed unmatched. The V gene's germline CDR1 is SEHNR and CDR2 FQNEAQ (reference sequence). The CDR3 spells CASSQGQTGWFGQETQYF. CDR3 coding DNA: TGTGCCAGCAGCCAGGGACAGACAGGGTGGTTTGGCCAAGAGACCCAGTACTTC.

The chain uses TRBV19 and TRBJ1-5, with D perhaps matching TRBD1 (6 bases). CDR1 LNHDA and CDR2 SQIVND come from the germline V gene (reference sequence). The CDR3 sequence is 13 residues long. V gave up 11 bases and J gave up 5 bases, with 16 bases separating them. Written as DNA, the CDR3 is TGTGCCGCAGGAGGGGGTACCGATCAGCCCCAGCATTTT. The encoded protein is CAAGGGTDQPQHF. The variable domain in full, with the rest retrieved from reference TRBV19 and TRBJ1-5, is DGGITQSPKYLFRKEGQNVTLSCEQNLNHDAMYWYRQDPGQGLRLIYYSQIVNDFQKGDIAEGYSVSREKKESFPLTVTSAQKNPTAFYLCAAGGGTDQPQHFGDGTRLSIL.

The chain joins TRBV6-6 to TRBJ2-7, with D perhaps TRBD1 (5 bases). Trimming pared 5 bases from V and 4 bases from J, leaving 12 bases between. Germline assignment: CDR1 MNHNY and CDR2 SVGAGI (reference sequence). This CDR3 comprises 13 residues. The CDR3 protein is CASSALGAYEQYF. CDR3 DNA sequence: TGTGCCAGCAGTGCTTTAGGGGCTTACGAGCAGTACTTC.

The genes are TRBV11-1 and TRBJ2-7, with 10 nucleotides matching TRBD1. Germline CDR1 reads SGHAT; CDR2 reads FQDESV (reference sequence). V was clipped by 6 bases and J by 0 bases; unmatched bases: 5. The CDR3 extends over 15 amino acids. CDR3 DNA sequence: TGTGCCAGCAGTTTGGGACAGGGGACCTCCTACGAGCAGTACTTC. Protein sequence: CASSLGQGTSYEQYF. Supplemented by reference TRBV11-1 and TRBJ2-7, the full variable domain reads EAEVAQSPRYKITEKSQAVAFWCDPISGHATLYWYRQILGQGPELLVQFQDESVVDDSQLPKDRFSAERLKGVDSTLKIQPAELGDSAMYLCASSLGQGTSYEQYFGPGTRLTVT.

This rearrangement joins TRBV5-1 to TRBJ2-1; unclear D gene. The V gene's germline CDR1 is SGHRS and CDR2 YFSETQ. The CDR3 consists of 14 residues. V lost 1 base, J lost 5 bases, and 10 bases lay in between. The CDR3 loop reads CASSLSRGDNEQFF. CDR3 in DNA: TGCGCCAGCAGCTTGAGTCGCGGCGACAATGAGCAGTTCTTC.